This T cell receptor beta chain came from a study of vaccination effects on CD4 cells after COVID-19 (dated by TCRdb to between 2021 and 2024). Turning to the overall study: In the ViraFEST assay, PBMC were stimulated with viral peptide pools, and TCR sequencing was then used to find antigen-specific CD4+ T cell clonotypes based on their expansion. Each participant got two doses of an mRNA SARS-CoV-2 vaccine, either BNT162b2 or mRNA-1273. Pre-vaccine samples were collected from a couple of convalescent patients 16 days and one week before the first dose, corresponding to 142 and 148 days after COVID-19 diagnosis. Each well held two million PBMC cultured in IMDM containing 5% human AB serum, roughly 9.9 IU/ml IL-2 and gentamicin, along with roughly 10 ug/ml peptides. In both COVID-19 convalescent patients and infection-naive vaccine recipients, the study compared SARS-CoV-2 spike-specific CD4+ TCR repertoires from before mRNA vaccination with those from after it. A total of over nine COVID-19 convalescent patients and a handful of SARS-CoV-2-naive healthy vaccine recipients were included in the full study. The Oncomine TCR Beta short-read assay on an Illumina iSeq 100 was used to sequence cultures from other donors in the study.

The method was the immunoSEQ multiplex PCR assay. DNA from the cultured, isolated CD4+ T cells was subjected to TCR beta CDR3 sequencing. As for the original processing: Non-productive TCR sequences were removed and reads were trimmed to the CDR3 region, keeping CDR3s of at least 7 amino acids. The MANAFEST web app was used to identify antigen-specific clonotypes by comparing expansion in peptide wells with expansion in reference cultures. Positive clones required FDR<0.05 expansion versus reference and all other wells, odds ratio above 5, and frequency above 0.1% in two replicate wells. Clonotypes significantly expanded in SARS-CoV-2 spike wells and in at least one common cold coronavirus spike condition were defined as cross-reactive. Using the stringdist R package, CDR3 similarity was measured by Levenshtein distance, and unrooted trees were constructed with ape in R 3.6.1. Drawn from immuneACCESS, this table holds only the in-frame rearrangements with V and J called that TCRdb kept. Clones are partly lost; checked studies trace under half to an unresolved V gene and leave the rest unexplained. The V and J calls and the clone size are those of that table, but D and trimming were determined from the DNA. The sample table shows some 49,000 clones, and around 74% are seen once. The ten largest clones add up to roughly 8.7% of the sample.

On the study overall, not on this receptor specifically: The study was limited by a small number of convalescent patients and lacked early post-infection timepoints. In convalescent patients, the post-vaccine spike-reactive repertoire was composed mainly of new vaccine-induced clones that were largely distinct from infection-induced clones. Clones induced by infection and clones induced by vaccination both contracted markedly at late timepoints after vaccination, which fits with T cell responses waning over time.

As encoded in the germline V gene (reference sequence), CDR1 is LNHDA while CDR2 is SQIVND. Including cysteine and phenylalanine, the CDR3 has 19 amino acids. This entry keeps only the CDR3 DNA: 57 bases, framed from base 1. Trimming leaves V shorter by 0 bases and J shorter by 1 base, with the junction holding 9 bases beyond the gene matches. Note on this clone: Its antigen has not been determined. Base-call qualities are not available, and no considerably larger clone is one nucleotide away.

After 10 to 11 days of culture, CD4+ T cells were isolated with the EasySep CD4+ T cell isolation kit. PCR-confirmed SARS-CoV-2 infection had occurred in convalescent patients between March and December 2020, before the Alpha, Beta and Delta variants emerged in the United States. On days 3 and 7, half of the culture medium was replaced with fresh IL-2-containing medium. Unless noted otherwise, every peptide stimulation condition was cultured in triplicate wells. PBMC were separated from whole blood using Ficoll-Paque Plus gradient centrifugation and were then either cryopreserved at -140C or used fresh. Genomic DNA was extracted from cultured CD4+ T cells with the QIAamp micro DNA kit.

The source was CD4+ T cells from PBMCs cultured without peptide, collected before COVID-19 vaccination. This clonotype was sampled from a human donor who had a prior SARS-CoV-2 infection. The sequence joins TRBV19 to TRBJ2-3; 11 of the junction bases match TRBD2. In nucleotides, the sequence is TGTGCCAGTAGTATAGATGGCCTAGCGGGGGGCGTCGGCACAGATACGCAGTATTTT. It translates as CASSIDGLAGGVGTDTQYF.